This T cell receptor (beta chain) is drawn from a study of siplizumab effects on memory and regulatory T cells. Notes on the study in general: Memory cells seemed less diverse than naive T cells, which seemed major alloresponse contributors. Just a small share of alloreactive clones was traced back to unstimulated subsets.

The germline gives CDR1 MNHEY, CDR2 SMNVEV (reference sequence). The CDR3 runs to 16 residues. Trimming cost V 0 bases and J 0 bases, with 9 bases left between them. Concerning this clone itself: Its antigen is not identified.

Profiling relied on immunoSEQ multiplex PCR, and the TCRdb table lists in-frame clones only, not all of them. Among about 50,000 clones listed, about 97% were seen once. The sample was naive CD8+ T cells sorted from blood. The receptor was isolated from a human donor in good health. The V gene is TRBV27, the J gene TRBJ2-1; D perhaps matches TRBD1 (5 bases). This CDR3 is CASSLSTEASYNEQFF. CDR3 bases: TGTGCCAGCAGTTTATCGACAGAAGCCTCCTACAATGAGCAGTTCTTC.